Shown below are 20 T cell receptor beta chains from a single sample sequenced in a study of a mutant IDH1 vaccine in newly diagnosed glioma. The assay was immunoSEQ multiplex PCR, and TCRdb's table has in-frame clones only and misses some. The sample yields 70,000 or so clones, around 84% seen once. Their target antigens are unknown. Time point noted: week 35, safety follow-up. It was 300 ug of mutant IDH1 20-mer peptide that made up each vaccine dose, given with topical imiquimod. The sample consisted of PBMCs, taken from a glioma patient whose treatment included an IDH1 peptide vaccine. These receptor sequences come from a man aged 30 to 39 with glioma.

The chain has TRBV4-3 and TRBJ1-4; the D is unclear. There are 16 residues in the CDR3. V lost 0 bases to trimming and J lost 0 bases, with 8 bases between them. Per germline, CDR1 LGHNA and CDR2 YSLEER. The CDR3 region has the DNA TGCGCCAGCAGCCAAGAACAGTCAGCAACTAATGAAAAACTGTTTTTT. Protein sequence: CASSQEQSATNEKLFF.

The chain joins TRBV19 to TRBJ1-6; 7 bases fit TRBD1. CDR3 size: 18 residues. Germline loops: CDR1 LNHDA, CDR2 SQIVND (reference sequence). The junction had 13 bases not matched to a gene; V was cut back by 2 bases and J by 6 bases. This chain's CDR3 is CASSISWAVDRANSPLHF. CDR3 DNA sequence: TGTGCCAGTAGTATAAGTTGGGCCGTCGACAGGGCTAATTCACCCCTCCACTTT.

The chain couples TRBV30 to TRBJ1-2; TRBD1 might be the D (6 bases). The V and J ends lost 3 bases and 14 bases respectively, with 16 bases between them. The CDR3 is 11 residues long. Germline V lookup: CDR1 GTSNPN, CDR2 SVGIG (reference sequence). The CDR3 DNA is TGTGCCTGGAGAAAACAGGGCCCCGTTACCTTC. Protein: CAWRKQGPVTF.

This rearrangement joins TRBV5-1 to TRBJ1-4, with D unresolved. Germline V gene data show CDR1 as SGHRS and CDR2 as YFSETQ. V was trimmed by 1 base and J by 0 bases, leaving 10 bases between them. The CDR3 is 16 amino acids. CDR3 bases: TGCGCCAGCAGCTTGTCACCGACTGCAACTAATGAAAAACTGTTTTTT. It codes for CASSLSPTATNEKLFF.

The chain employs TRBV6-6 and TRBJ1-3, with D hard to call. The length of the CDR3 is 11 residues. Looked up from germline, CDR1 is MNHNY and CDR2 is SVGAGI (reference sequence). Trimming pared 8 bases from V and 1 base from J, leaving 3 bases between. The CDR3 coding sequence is TGTGCCAGCTTATCTGGAAACACCATATATTTT. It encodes CASLSGNTIYF.

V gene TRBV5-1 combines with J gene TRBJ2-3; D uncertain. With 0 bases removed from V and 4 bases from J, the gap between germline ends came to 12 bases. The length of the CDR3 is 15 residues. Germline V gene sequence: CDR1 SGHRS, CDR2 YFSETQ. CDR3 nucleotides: TGCGCCAGCAGCTTGGACCGCCCTGGTGCAGATACGCAGTATTTT. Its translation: CASSLDRPGADTQYF.

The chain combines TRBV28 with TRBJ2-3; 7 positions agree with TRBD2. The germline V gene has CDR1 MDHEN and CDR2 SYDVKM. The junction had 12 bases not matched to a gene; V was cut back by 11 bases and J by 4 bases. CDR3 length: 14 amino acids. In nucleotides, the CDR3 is TGTGCCTCCACGGGGGGATCGGGCGCAGATACGCAGTATTTT. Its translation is CASTGGSGADTQYF.

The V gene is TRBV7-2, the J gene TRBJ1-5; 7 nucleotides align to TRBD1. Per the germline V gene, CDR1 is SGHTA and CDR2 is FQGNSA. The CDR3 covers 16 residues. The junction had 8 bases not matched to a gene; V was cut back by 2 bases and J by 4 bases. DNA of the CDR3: TGTGCCAGCAGCTTAAGGACAGGTTCGGGGAATCAGCCCCAGCATTTT. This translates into CASSLRTGSGNQPQHF.

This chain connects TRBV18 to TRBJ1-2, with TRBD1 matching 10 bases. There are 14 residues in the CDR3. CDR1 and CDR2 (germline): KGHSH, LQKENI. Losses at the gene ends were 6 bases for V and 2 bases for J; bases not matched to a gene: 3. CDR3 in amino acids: CASSTGGRNYGYTF. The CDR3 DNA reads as TGTGCCAGCTCGACAGGGGGCAGGAACTATGGCTACACCTTC.

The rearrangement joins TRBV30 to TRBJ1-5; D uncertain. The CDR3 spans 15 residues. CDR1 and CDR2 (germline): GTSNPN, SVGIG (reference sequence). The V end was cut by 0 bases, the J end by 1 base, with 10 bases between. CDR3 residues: CAWSVPRVSNQPQHF. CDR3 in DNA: TGTGCCTGGAGTGTTCCACGGGTCAGCAATCAGCCCCAGCATTTT. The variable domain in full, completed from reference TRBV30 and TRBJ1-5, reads SQTIHQWPATLVQPVGSPLSLECTVEGTSNPNLYWYRQAAGRGLQLLFYSVGIGQISSEVPQNLSASRPQDRQFILSSKKLLLSDSGFYLCAWSVPRVSNQPQHFGDGTRLSIL.

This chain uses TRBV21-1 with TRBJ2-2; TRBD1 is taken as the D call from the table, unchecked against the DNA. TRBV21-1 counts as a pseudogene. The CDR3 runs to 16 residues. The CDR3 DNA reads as TGTGCCAGCAGCAAAGACAGGGGTGCGAACACCGGGGAGCTGTTTTTT. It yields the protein CASSKDRGANTGELFF.

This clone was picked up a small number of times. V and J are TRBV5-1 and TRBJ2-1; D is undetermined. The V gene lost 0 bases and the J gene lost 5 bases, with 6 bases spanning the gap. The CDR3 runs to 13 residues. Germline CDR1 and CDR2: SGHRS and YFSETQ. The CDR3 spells CASSLALDNEQFF. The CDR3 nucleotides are TGCGCCAGCAGCTTGGCCTTAGACAATGAGCAGTTCTTC.

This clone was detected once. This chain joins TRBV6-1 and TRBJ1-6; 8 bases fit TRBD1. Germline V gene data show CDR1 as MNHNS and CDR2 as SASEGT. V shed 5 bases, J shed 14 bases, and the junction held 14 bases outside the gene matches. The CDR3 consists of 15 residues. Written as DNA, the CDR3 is TGTGCCAGCAGTCCCCAGACAGGGGTGCCTGGATCCCTCCACTTT. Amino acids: CASSPQTGVPGSLHF.

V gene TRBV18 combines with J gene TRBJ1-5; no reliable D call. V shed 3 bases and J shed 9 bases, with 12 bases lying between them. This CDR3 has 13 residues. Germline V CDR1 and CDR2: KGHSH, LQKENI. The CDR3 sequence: CASSPDDDRPQHF. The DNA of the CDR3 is TGTGCCAGCTCACCTGACGACGATCGGCCCCAGCATTTT.

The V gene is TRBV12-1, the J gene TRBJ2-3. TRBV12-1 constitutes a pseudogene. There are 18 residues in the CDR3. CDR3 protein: CASSSFFVSFSSGGTQYF. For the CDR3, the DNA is TGTGCCAGCAGCTCCTTTTTCGTTAGCTTCTCCTCTGGGGGTACGCAGTATTTT.

The CDR3, as DNA: TGTGCCAGCAGGACCTCGGGACAAGGGCGCTACACCTTC. This gives the protein CASRTSGQGRYTF. The chain combines TRBV6-6 with TRBJ1-2; tentative D call: TRBD1 (6 bases). Per the germline V gene, CDR1 is MNHNY and CDR2 is SVGAGI (reference sequence). There are 13 residues in the CDR3. The V gene lost 6 bases and the J gene lost 9 bases, with 17 bases spanning the gap.

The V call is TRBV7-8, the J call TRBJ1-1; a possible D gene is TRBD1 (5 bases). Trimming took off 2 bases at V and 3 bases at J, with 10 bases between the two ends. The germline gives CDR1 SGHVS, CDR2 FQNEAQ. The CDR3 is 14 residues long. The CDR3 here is CASSLLGEDTEAFF. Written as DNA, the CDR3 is TGTGCCAGCAGCTTACTGGGGGAGGACACTGAAGCTTTCTTT.

CDR3 protein: CASPTVNTGELFF. CDR3 in DNA: TGTGCCAGCCCGACAGTGAACACCGGGGAGCTGTTTTTT. The chain is built from TRBV18 and TRBJ2-2; TRBD1 might be the D (5 bases). V was pared by 8 bases and J by 1 base, with 8 bases between. Germline assignment: CDR1 KGHSH and CDR2 LQKENI. The CDR3 totals 13 residues.

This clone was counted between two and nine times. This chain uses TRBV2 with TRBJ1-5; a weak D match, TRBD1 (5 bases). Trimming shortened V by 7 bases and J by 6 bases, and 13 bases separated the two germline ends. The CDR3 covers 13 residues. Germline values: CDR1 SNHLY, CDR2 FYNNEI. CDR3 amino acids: CASKEGGAQPQHF. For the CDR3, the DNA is TGTGCCAGCAAAGAAGGAGGGGCTCAGCCCCAGCATTTT.

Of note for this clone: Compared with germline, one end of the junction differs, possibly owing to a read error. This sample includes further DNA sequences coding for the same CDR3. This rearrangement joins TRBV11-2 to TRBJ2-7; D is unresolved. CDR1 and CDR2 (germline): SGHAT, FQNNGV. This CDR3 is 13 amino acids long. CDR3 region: CASSLTVSYEQYF. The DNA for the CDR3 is TGTGCCAGCAGCTTAACAGTGAGCTACGAACAGTACTTC.